A single sample is the source of the 29 T cell receptor beta chains below, sequenced in a study of T-cell memory formation after mild COVID-19 (dated by TCRdb to the early 2020s). Libraries were prepared through 5' RACE. TCRdb shows the sequencer as Illumina NovaSeq 6000. TCRdb took the public reads, trimmed them with fastp at Q25, ran MiXCR for clone calling and kept in-frame beta chains. Each CDR3 protein gets just one entry, which takes the most common genes and DNA from the rows behind it. Across this sample there are about 360,000 distinct CDR3 sequences, with approximately 15% seen only once. The ten largest account for 22% of the sample. Material: PBMCs or a T cell subset sorted from them (not recorded which). Receptor source: a man between 18 and 35 years old who had mild COVID-19 (a few samples of this study predate the infection). The sample titles of this study are shuffled in the database, so cell type and time point are left out; the donor was told from shared clones.

This clonotype was observed at least ten times. The rearrangement joins TRBV7-3 to TRBJ2-5; TRBD2 is a possible D gene (6 bases). The CDR3 contains 14 residues. Germline V gives CDR1 SGHTA, CDR2 FQGTGA. Trimming removed 2 bases at V and 4 bases at J, with 11 bases between. The CDR3 sequence is CASSLQGGRETQYF. The DNA for the CDR3 is TGTGCCAGCAGCTTACAGGGAGGTCGAGAGACCCAGTACTTC.

The rearrangement joins TRBV7-6 to TRBJ2-2; unclear D gene. Trimming left V 2 bases short and J 1 base short, with 8 bases between. In germline, CDR1 is SGHVS, CDR2 FNYEAQ. The length of the CDR3 is 15 residues. As DNA, the CDR3 is TGTGCCAGCAGCTTACTTAGTGGGAACACCGGGGAGCTGTTTTTT. This translates into CASSLLSGNTGELFF. The full variable domain, in which reference TRBV7-6 and TRBJ2-2 provide the parts outside the CDR3, is GAGVSQSPRYKVTKRGQDVALRCDPISGHVSLYWYRQALGQGPEFLTYFNYEAQQDKSGLPNDRFSAERPEGSISTLTIQRTEQRDSAMYRCASSLLSGNTGELFFGEGSRLTVL.

This clonotype showed up just a few times. The genes are TRBV12-3 or TRBV12-4 and TRBJ2-7; a weak D match, TRBD1 (5 bases). The CDR3 is 12 amino acids. The V gene lost 6 bases and the J gene lost 6 bases, with 12 bases spanning the gap. CDR3 region: CASSHPGREQYF. For the CDR3, the DNA is TGTGCCAGCAGCCACCCAGGGCGCGAGCAGTACTTC.

The chain links TRBV6-5 to TRBJ1-5, with D tentatively TRBD1 (6 bases). Trimming shortened V by 6 bases and J by 7 bases, and 13 bases separated the two germline ends. Germline values: CDR1 MNHEY, CDR2 SVGAGI. The length of the CDR3 is 13 residues. The CDR3, as DNA: TGTGCCAGCAGGTCCAGGGGTACGCAGCCCCAGCATTTT. It is translated as CASRSRGTQPQHF.

The rearrangement links TRBV5-1 to TRBJ2-7; D gene unclear. V lost 7 bases to trimming and J lost 7 bases, with 18 bases between them. There are 13 residues in the CDR3. Germline V CDR1 and CDR2: SGHRS, YFSETQ. Written as DNA, the CDR3 is TGCGCCAGCGACTCGGATCGAAGGGATGAGCAGTACTTC. Residues: CASDSDRRDEQYF.

CDR3 sequence (DNA): TGCAGCGTTGGGGAGGGGGAACCCCAGCATTTT. Its protein is CSVGEGEPQHF. The chain has TRBV29-1 and TRBJ1-5, with a tentative D call TRBD1 (6 bases). The V end was cut by 4 bases, the J end by 10 bases, with 11 bases between. Germline V CDR1 and CDR2: SQVTM, ANQGSEA. This CDR3 is built from 11 residues.

In this sample, this clonotype turned up a few times. This rearrangement joins TRBV7-2 to TRBJ2-5; tentatively, D is TRBD1 or TRBD2 (6 bases each). The CDR3 sequence is 15 residues long. Germline lookup yields CDR1 SGHTA and CDR2 FQGNSA. V lost 2 bases to trimming and J lost 5 bases, with 15 bases between them. The CDR3 is CASSLNFGGGETQYF. The CDR3 DNA reads TGTGCCAGCAGCTTAAATTTTGGAGGGGGGGAGACCCAGTACTTC. The whole variable domain, remainder taken from reference TRBV7-2 and TRBJ2-5, is GAGVSQSPSNKVTEKGKDVELRCDPISGHTALYWYRQSLGQGLEFLIYFQGNSAPDKSGLPSDRFSAERTGGSVSTLTIQRTQQEDSAVYLCASSLNFGGGETQYFGPGTRLLVL.

The chain has TRBV20-1 and TRBJ1-6; the D is unclear. Germline values: CDR1 DFQATT, CDR2 SNEGSKA (reference sequence). This CDR3 has 17 residues. Trimming left V 6 bases short and J 0 bases short, with 18 bases between. As DNA, the CDR3 is TGCAGTGCGAGCAGGAGCGTTTCGAGCTCCTATAATTCACCCCTCCACTTT. Amino acid sequence: CSASRSVSSSYNSPLHF.

The rearrangement uses TRBV7-9 and TRBJ2-3; D unresolved. Germline V CDR1 and CDR2: SEHNR, FQNEAQ (reference sequence). This CDR3 comprises 13 residues. The CDR3 sequence is CVTWVTSTDTQYF. As DNA, the CDR3 is TGTGTCACGTGGGTTACAAGCACAGATACGCAGTATTTT.

The chain carries TRBV2 and TRBJ2-1, with 9 positions matching TRBD2. The CDR3 contains 15 residues. J was trimmed by 0 bases and V by 5 bases; bases with no gene match: 2. Germline loops: CDR1 SNHLY, CDR2 FYNNEI. CDR3 residues: CASSRAGGSYNEQFF. The DNA for the CDR3 is TGTGCCAGCAGTCGAGCGGGGGGCTCCTACAATGAGCAGTTCTTC.

This clonotype has a handful of counts. The chain uses TRBV9 and TRBJ2-7; 8 bases fit TRBD1. Germline trimming cut 3 bases from V and 4 bases from J; bases unmatched to any gene: 9. Looked up from germline, CDR1 is SGDLS and CDR2 is YYNGEE. There are 15 residues in the CDR3. The CDR3 region has the DNA TGTGCCAGCAGCGCAGACGCAGGGGGCAAGTACGAGCAGTACTTC. It is translated as CASSADAGGKYEQYF.

This clonotype was detected many times. This chain links TRBV10-3 with TRBJ1-2, with 7 positions matching TRBD1. Per germline, CDR1 ENHRY and CDR2 SYGVKD. This CDR3 has 16 amino acids. The V and J ends lost 0 bases and 6 bases, in that order; junction bases with no gene match: 10. The CDR3 DNA sequence: TGTGCCATCAGTGAGTCGTACCTCAGACAGGGCGATGGCTACACCTTC. Translated: CAISESYLRQGDGYTF.

This clonotype was detected a few times. V is TRBV4-1 and J is TRBJ1-2, with 9 bases identical to TRBD1. The CDR3 length is 14 residues. Germline V lookup: CDR1 MGHRA, CDR2 YSYEKL. V gave up 4 bases and J gave up 7 bases; unmatched junction bases: 7. The CDR3 DNA follows: TGCGCCAGCAGCCTGGACAGGGGCGGAGGTGGCTACACCTTC. Residues: CASSLDRGGGGYTF.

This clonotype occurred a few times. V usage is TRBV12-3 or TRBV12-4 and J usage is TRBJ1-6; D is perhaps TRBD1 (5 bases). V was shortened by 3 bases and J by 7 bases, with 10 bases between the two germline ends. The CDR3 contains 14 residues. For the CDR3, the DNA is TGTGCCAGCAGTTTGCAGGGAGGGAATTCACCCCTCCACTTT. It specifies CASSLQGGNSPLHF.

The V call is TRBV4-3, the J call TRBJ2-2; D perhaps matches TRBD2 (5 bases). Per germline, CDR1 LGHNA and CDR2 YSLEER. This CDR3 spans 16 amino acids. V lost 3 bases and J lost 0, with 11 bases in between. This chain's CDR3 is CASSHKAETNTGELFF. In DNA form, the CDR3 reads TGCGCCAGCAGCCACAAAGCGGAGACGAACACCGGGGAGCTGTTTTTT.

This clonotype occurred a few times. The J gene is TRBJ2-5, the V gene TRBV7-3, with TRBD1 identical over 8 bases. The V segment lost 5 bases and the J segment 1 base; nucleotides outside the gene matches: 9. Germline assignment: CDR1 SGHTA and CDR2 FQGTGA. There are 16 residues in the CDR3. The CDR3 is CASSPTRDRSQETQYF. The DNA of the CDR3 is TGTGCCAGCAGCCCAACCCGGGACAGGAGCCAAGAGACCCAGTACTTC.

The rearrangement joins TRBV6-2 or TRBV6-3 to TRBJ1-5; D is perhaps TRBD1 (5 bases). CDR3 length equals 14 residues. CDR1 is MNHEY, CDR2 SVGEGT, per germline. Trimming cost V 6 bases and J 4 bases, with 13 bases left between them. CDR3 DNA: TGTGCCAGCAGCTCAAGACGGGGGAATCAGCCCCAGCATTTT. As protein: CASSSRRGNQPQHF.

This clonotype was seen more than once but under ten times. The chain is built from TRBV7-2 and TRBJ2-2, with TRBD1 matching over 9 bases. The CDR3 runs 18 residues. CDR1 and CDR2 (germline): SGHTA, FQGNSA. The ends lost 4 bases at V and 5 bases at J; junction bases unmatched: 14. CDR3 coding DNA: TGTGCCAGCAGCTCTAGACAGGGCGGGACAGGGCGGACCGGGGAGCTGTTTTTT. This sequence encodes CASSSRQGGTGRTGELFF.

This rearrangement joins TRBV4-1 to TRBJ2-2; TRBD2 is a possible D gene (6 bases). Germline V lookup: CDR1 MGHRA, CDR2 YSYEKL. This CDR3 spans 15 amino acids. Trimming left V 0 bases short and J 6 bases short, with 11 bases between. CDR3 nucleotides: TGCGCCAGCAGCCAAGAAGGGTCGGGAGCCGGGGAGCTGTTTTTT. Its translation: CASSQEGSGAGELFF.

This clonotype was found a few times. The rearrangement joins TRBV5-1 to TRBJ2-3; TRBD2 matches at 8 bases. Germline V gives CDR1 SGHRS, CDR2 YFSETQ. V shed 2 bases and J 2 bases; nucleotides not matched to a gene: 7. The length of the CDR3 is 16 residues. CDR3 loop: CASSFERGSNTDTQYF. The CDR3 bases are TGCGCCAGCAGCTTCGAGCGGGGGTCAAACACAGATACGCAGTATTTT.

The chain combines TRBV5-1 with TRBJ1-4, with a tentative D call TRBD1 (6 bases). The germline CDR1 and CDR2 sequences are SGHRS and YFSETQ. Trimming cost V 0 bases and J 7 bases, with 13 bases left between them. The length of the CDR3 is 15 residues. The CDR3 here is CASSLVGQLSEKLFF. In DNA form, the CDR3 reads TGCGCCAGCAGCTTGGTCGGACAGCTTTCTGAAAAACTGTTTTTT.

The CDR3 sequence is CASSYTFTGGISPLHF. CDR3 bases: TGTGCCAGCAGCTACACCTTCACAGGGGGCATTTCACCCCTCCACTTT. The chain uses TRBV7-9 and TRBJ1-6, with 9 positions matching TRBD1. This CDR3 is built from 16 residues. V shed 4 bases, J shed 9 bases, and the junction held 10 bases outside the gene matches. Per germline, CDR1 SEHNR and CDR2 FQNEAQ (reference sequence).

This clonotype was detected only a few times. The chain couples TRBV7-3 to TRBJ2-5; 7 bases are shared with TRBD1. The V and J ends lost 5 bases and 5 bases, in that order; junction bases with no gene match: 11. From germline, CDR1 is SGHTA and CDR2 FQGTGA. The CDR3 consists of 15 residues. CDR3 in DNA: TGTGCCAGCAGCGATGGACAGGCGTTGTCCGAGACCCAGTACTTC. Translated: CASSDGQALSETQYF.

This clonotype was recorded a few times. The CDR3 region has the DNA TGCAGCGTTCGTCACAGGGGCACCGGGGAGCTGTTTTTT. Translating gives CSVRHRGTGELFF. The chain couples TRBV29-1 to TRBJ2-2; 7 bases map to TRBD1. This CDR3 has 13 residues. V lost 5 bases to trimming and J lost 4 bases; unmatched junction nucleotides: 4. The germline V gene has CDR1 SQVTM and CDR2 ANQGSEA.

The chain uses TRBV7-2 and TRBJ2-1; unclear D gene. Trimming cost V 5 bases and J 12 bases, with 23 bases left between them. The length of the CDR3 is 15 residues. Germline loops: CDR1 SGHTA, CDR2 FQGNSA. In nucleotides, the CDR3 is TGTGCCAGCAGCCCCTGGATTTCGACCCGTTCGGTGCAGTTCTTC. This sequence encodes CASSPWISTRSVQFF.

The chain recombines TRBV5-1 with TRBJ2-3; possibly TRBD2 for D (6 bases). This CDR3 is 15 amino acids long. The V end was cut by 1 base, the J end by 2 bases, with 11 bases between. The germline gives CDR1 SGHRS, CDR2 YFSETQ. The CDR3 sequence is CASSLITGDTDTQYF. CDR3 nucleotide sequence: TGCGCCAGCAGCTTGATCACGGGAGACACAGATACGCAGTATTTT.

This clonotype appeared a few times. V usage is TRBV2 and J usage is TRBJ2-6; possibly TRBD1 or TRBD2 for D (5 bases each). Trimming stripped 3 bases from V and 0 bases from J, with 6 bases between. The length of the CDR3 is 15 residues. Germline-derived CDR1 and CDR2 are SNHLY and FYNNEI. The CDR3 loop is CASSDGASGANVLTF. CDR3 DNA: TGTGCCAGCAGTGACGGGGCCTCTGGGGCCAACGTCCTGACTTTC. The full variable domain, in which reference TRBV2 and TRBJ2-6 provide the parts outside the CDR3, is EPEVTQTPSHQVTQMGQEVILRCVPISNHLYFYWYRQILGQKVEFLVSFYNNEISEKSEIFDDQFSVERPDGSNFTLKIRSTKLEDSAMYFCASSDGASGANVLTFGAGSRLTVL.

This clonotype was counted ten times or more. The chain links TRBV6-1 to TRBJ1-2; D is uncertain. The germline V gene encodes CDR1 MNHNS and CDR2 SASEGT. CDR3 size: 13 residues. V was cut by 3 bases and J by 6 bases, with 11 bases left in between. This CDR3 reads CASSDSWVHGYTF. CDR3 nucleotide sequence: TGTGCCAGCAGTGATTCCTGGGTACATGGCTACACCTTC.

This clonotype has more than one count but fewer than ten. The gene calls are TRBV21-1 and TRBJ2-7. TRBV21-1 is labeled a pseudogene. The CDR3 has 14 residues. The CDR3 is CAIPKRMNSYEQYV. The CDR3 region has the DNA TGTGCCATCCCCAAAAGGATGAACTCCTACGAGCAGTACGTC.